This T cell receptor beta chain is drawn from a study of PD-1 blockade in classical Hodgkin lymphoma. Relapse was seen in all patients after autologous stem cell transplantation, and brentuximab vedotin exposure was variable. The germline CDR1 and CDR2 sequences are SEHNR and FQNEAQ (reference sequence). V gave up 5 bases and J gave up 4 bases; unmatched junction bases: 7. The CDR3 runs to 14 residues. A remark on this clone: Its antigen is not known.

The data were produced by immunoSEQ multiplex PCR, yet TCRdb's version contains in-frame clones alone and is incomplete. The sample has some 100,000 clones; roughly 92% are singletons. The study, taken as a whole, reports: By C4D1, diversity of CD4+ TCRs had risen significantly, whereas that of CD8+ TCRs had not. Nivolumab initiated under 1 year post-ASCT led to patient exclusion. Baseline diversity was lower in partial responders and progressors than complete responders.

The sequence derives from a human donor with classical Hodgkin lymphoma. The sample here was peripheral blood mononuclear cells (PBMCs), taken at baseline. The V gene is TRBV7-9, the J gene TRBJ1-2, with 7 bases identical to TRBD1. The CDR3 bases are TGTGCCAGCAGCGCAGGGGGGCGCGGCTATGGCTACACCTTC. Protein sequence: CASSAGGRGYGYTF.